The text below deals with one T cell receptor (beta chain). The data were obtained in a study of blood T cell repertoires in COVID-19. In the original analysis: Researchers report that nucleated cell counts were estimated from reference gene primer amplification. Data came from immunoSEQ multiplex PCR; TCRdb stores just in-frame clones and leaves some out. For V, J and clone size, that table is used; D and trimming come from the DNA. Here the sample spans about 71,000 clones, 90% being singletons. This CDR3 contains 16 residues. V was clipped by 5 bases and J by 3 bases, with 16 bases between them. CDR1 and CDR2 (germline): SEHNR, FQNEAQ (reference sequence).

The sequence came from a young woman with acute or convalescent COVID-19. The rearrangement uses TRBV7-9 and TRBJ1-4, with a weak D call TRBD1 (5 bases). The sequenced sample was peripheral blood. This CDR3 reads CASSRYLQAPNEKLFF. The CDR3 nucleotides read TGTGCCAGCAGCCGTTACCTACAGGCTCCTAATGAAAAACTGTTTTTT.